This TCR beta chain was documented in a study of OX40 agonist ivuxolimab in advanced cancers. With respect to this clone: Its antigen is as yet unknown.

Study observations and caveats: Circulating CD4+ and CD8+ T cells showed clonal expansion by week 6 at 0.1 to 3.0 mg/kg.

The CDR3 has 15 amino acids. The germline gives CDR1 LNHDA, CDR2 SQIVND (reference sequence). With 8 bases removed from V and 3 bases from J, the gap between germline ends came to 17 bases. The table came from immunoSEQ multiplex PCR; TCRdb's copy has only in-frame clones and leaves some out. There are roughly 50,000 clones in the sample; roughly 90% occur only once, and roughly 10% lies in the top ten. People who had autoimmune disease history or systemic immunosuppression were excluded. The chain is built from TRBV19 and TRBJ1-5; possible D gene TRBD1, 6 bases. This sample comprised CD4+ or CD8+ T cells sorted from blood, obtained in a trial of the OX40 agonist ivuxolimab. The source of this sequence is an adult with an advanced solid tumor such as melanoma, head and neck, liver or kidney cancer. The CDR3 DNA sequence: TGTGCCAGTCTAACAGGGTTTGAGGCCAATCAGCCCCAGCATTTT. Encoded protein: CASLTGFEANQPQHF. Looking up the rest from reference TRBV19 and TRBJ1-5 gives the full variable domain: DGGITQSPKYLFRKEGQNVTLSCEQNLNHDAMYWYRQDPGQGLRLIYYSQIVNDFQKGDIAEGYSVSREKKESFPLTVTSAQKNPTAFYLCASLTGFEANQPQHFGDGTRLSIL.